One and the same sample provided the 18 T cell receptor beta chains below, sequenced in a study of blood T cell repertoires in COVID-19. Profiling relied on immunoSEQ multiplex PCR, and the TCRdb table lists in-frame clones only, not all of them. The sample yields 200,000 to 250,000 clones, over 75% seen once. Sequenced material: peripheral blood. These receptors were collected from a man aged 25 to 40 who had recovered from COVID-19.

The chain carries TRBV3-1 (or the pseudogene TRBV3-2) and TRBJ2-2; D might be TRBD1 (5 bases). The length of the CDR3 is 14 residues. Germline V gene lookup returns CDR1 LGHDT and CDR2 YNNKEL (reference sequence). The V and J ends lost 2 bases and 10 bases respectively, with 14 bases between them. CDR3 sequence reads: CASSQRGGQPELFF. DNA for the CDR3: TGTGCCAGCAGCCAAAGGGGTGGCCAGCCGGAGCTGTTTTTT.

The rearrangement links TRBV6-5 to TRBJ1-1; 7 nucleotides match TRBD1. This CDR3 spans 12 amino acids. Germline-derived CDR1 and CDR2 are MNHEY and SVGAGI. Trimming cost V 6 bases and J 7 bases; bases outside gene matches: 5. CDR3 bases: TGTGCCAGCAGAGGGACAGTAGGTGAAGCTTTCTTT. Protein sequence: CASRGTVGEAFF.

This clone was found once. V and J are TRBV19 and TRBJ2-7, with D perhaps TRBD1 (5 bases). The germline V gene encodes CDR1 LNHDA and CDR2 SQIVND (reference sequence). The CDR3 length is 15 residues. Trimming left V 5 bases short and J 6 bases short, with 20 bases between. The CDR3 DNA reads as TGTGCCAGTAGTCCCGGTCCGGTCAGGGTTGGCGAGCAGTACTTC. Encoded protein: CASSPGPVRVGEQYF.

This chain connects TRBV2 to TRBJ2-7, with 10 bases lining up with TRBD1. Unmatched junction bases numbered 11, after V lost 7 bases and J lost 5 bases. The CDR3 consists of 15 residues. Per germline, CDR1 SNHLY and CDR2 FYNNEI. CDR3 sequence: CASTGQGTSIHEQYV. The CDR3 DNA reads TGTGCCAGCACGGGACAGGGGACCTCCATACACGAGCAGTACGTC.

The V and J genes are TRBV11-2 and TRBJ1-1, with 10 bases matching TRBD1. There are 16 residues in the CDR3. CDR1 and CDR2 from the germline V gene are SGHAT and FQNNGV. The V segment lost 5 bases and the J segment 4 bases; nucleotides outside the gene matches: 10. This chain's CDR3 is CASSPRPGQGRTEAFF. The DNA for the CDR3 is TGTGCCAGCAGCCCTAGGCCGGGACAGGGGCGCACTGAAGCTTTCTTT.

The chain couples TRBV4-1 to TRBJ1-1, with 9 positions matching TRBD1. CDR1 and CDR2 from the germline V gene are MGHRA and YSYEKL. With 7 bases clipped from V and 7 bases from J, the junction kept 22 bases outside the gene matches. The CDR3 extends over 18 amino acids. CDR3 nucleotides: TGCGCCAGCACTATATTTTTCGGAACCGGGACAGGGTTCAGTGAAGCTTTCTTT. Amino acids: CASTIFFGTGTGFSEAFF.

The chain combines TRBV7-9 with TRBJ2-7, with a tentative D call TRBD1 (5 bases). V lost 1 base to trimming and J lost 9 bases, with 16 bases between them. The CDR3 extends over 14 amino acids. Germline CDR1 is SEHNR and CDR2 is FQNEAQ (reference sequence). The CDR3 reads CASSLEPRVTGQYF. The CDR3 DNA follows: TGTGCCAGCAGCTTAGAGCCCAGGGTAACGGGGCAGTACTTC.

The V gene is TRBV10-3, the J gene TRBJ2-3, with a possible D match to TRBD2 (6 bases). This CDR3 region has 15 residues. V was clipped by 6 bases and J by 0 bases, with 13 bases between them. CDR1 and CDR2 from the germline V gene are ENHRY and SYGVKD. The CDR3 nucleotides are TGTGCCATCAGCTCCGGGGGATCTAGCACAGATACGCAGTATTTT. Translation gives CAISSGGSSTDTQYF.

The chain uses TRBV6-5 and TRBJ1-2, with D unclear. V gave up 8 bases and J gave up 6 bases, with 16 bases separating them. CDR1 is MNHEY and CDR2 is SVGAGI in the germline V gene. This CDR3 is 13 amino acids long. The CDR3 nucleotides read TGTGCCAGCTTCTCGGGGTACGGGAATGGCTACACCTTC. The encoded protein is CASFSGYGNGYTF.

The chain employs TRBV6-5 and TRBJ1-6, with no clear D. Trimming cost V 9 bases and J 6 bases, with 18 bases left between them. The CDR3 is made up of 15 amino acids. Germline values: CDR1 MNHEY, CDR2 SVGAGI. The CDR3 DNA reads TGTGCCAGTCGCGCCAACAGTGGGTCTAATTCACCCCTCCACTTT. Translated, it gives CASRANSGSNSPLHF.

This clone was detected only once. This chain links TRBV6-5 with TRBJ2-5; 8 bases agree with TRBD1. J lost 1 base, V lost 4 bases, and 8 bases had no gene match. Germline V gene lookup returns CDR1 MNHEY and CDR2 SVGAGI. The CDR3 consists of 16 residues. CDR3 sequence: CASSLSGGFSQETQYF. CDR3 DNA: TGTGCCAGCAGTTTATCAGGGGGCTTTTCCCAAGAGACCCAGTACTTC.

The J gene is TRBJ2-3, the V gene TRBV3-1 (or the pseudogene TRBV3-2); maybe TRBD2 (6 bases). Germline values: CDR1 LGHDT, CDR2 YNNKEL (reference sequence). The V and J ends lost 8 bases and 5 bases respectively, with 14 bases between them. The CDR3 is made up of 13 amino acids. This CDR3 is CASGGLSGDTQYF. CDR3 bases: TGTGCCAGCGGGGGACTGAGTGGAGATACGCAGTATTTT.

The J gene is TRBJ2-5, the V gene TRBV7-9, with D possibly being TRBD1 (5 bases). The CDR3 runs to 12 residues. Looked up from germline, CDR1 is SEHNR and CDR2 is FQNEAQ (reference sequence). Trimming cost V 6 bases and J 3 bases, with 8 bases left between them. The CDR3 loop is CASRPTEETQYF. DNA of the CDR3: TGTGCCAGCAGGCCGACAGAAGAGACCCAGTACTTC.

The CDR3 sequence is CASSASGQGYEQYF. CDR3 coding DNA: TGCGCCAGCAGCGCCTCGGGACAGGGCTACGAGCAGTACTTC. The chain carries TRBV5-1 and TRBJ2-7, with TRBD1 matching over 9 bases. Trimming removed 4 bases from V and 3 bases from J; junction bases left unmatched: 5. CDR1 and CDR2 (germline): SGHRS, YFSETQ. The CDR3 is 14 residues long.

The genes are TRBV10-3 and TRBJ1-1; 8 nucleotides match TRBD1. The CDR3 runs 15 residues. Germline V gene lookup returns CDR1 ENHRY and CDR2 SYGVKD. Germline trimming cut 8 bases from V and 1 base from J; bases unmatched to any gene: 9. CDR3 in amino acids: CAIGSQGAQNTEAFF. Here the CDR3 DNA reads TGTGCCATCGGGAGCCAGGGGGCGCAGAACACTGAAGCTTTCTTT.

The V and J genes are TRBV7-9 and TRBJ2-2, with 11 bases aligning to TRBD2. There are 18 residues in the CDR3. CDR1 is SEHNR, CDR2 FQNEAQ, per germline (reference sequence). J lost 0 bases, V lost 2 bases, and 5 bases had no gene match. CDR3 region: CASSLLLAGGANTGELFF. The CDR3, as DNA: TGTGCCAGCAGCTTACTGTTAGCGGGAGGGGCGAACACCGGGGAGCTGTTTTTT.

J is TRBJ1-2 and V is TRBV5-1, with 9 bases fitting TRBD1. The CDR3 consists of 14 residues. Germline CDR1 SGHRS, CDR2 YFSETQ. Trimming at V came to 0 bases and at J to 8 bases, leaving 5 bases not matched to a gene. CDR3 DNA sequence: TGCGCCAGCAGCTTGGTACAGGGGGCAGAAGGCTACACCTTC. It codes for CASSLVQGAEGYTF.

This clone was detected only a few times. The gene calls are TRBV2 and TRBJ1-6, with D perhaps matching TRBD1 (5 bases). The CDR3 sequence is 16 residues long. Germline V gene sequence: CDR1 SNHLY, CDR2 FYNNEI. V was clipped by 6 bases and J by 6 bases, with 18 bases between them. CDR3 sequence: CASRTDWGTVNSPLHF. The CDR3, as DNA: TGTGCCAGCAGGACCGACTGGGGCACGGTTAATTCACCCCTCCACTTT. The full variable domain, completed using reference TRBV2 and TRBJ1-6, is EPEVTQTPSHQVTQMGQEVILRCVPISNHLYFYWYRQILGQKVEFLVSFYNNEISEKSEIFDDQFSVERPDGSNFTLKIRSTKLEDSAMYFCASRTDWGTVNSPLHFGNGTRLTVT.